Following are 28 T cell receptor beta chains from one sample sequenced in a study of blood T cells in healthy people across ages (dated by TCRdb to between 2015 and 2016). The library was made by 5' RACE. Sequenced using an Illumina HiSeq 2500. A second about 7 to 12 cycle PCR used a sample-barcoded 5' primer and a J-beta primer mix. The public reads were quality trimmed at Q25 with fastp and then assembled into clones with MiXCR by TCRdb, keeping productive beta chains. Each CDR3 protein appears once, grouped with its most common genes and DNA. This sample gives 1 million or so distinct CDR3 sequences in total; under 30% of them show up just once. Around 0.75% of the sample is taken by the ten largest. The same sample was also studied in work on T cells of mothers and their children.

What was sequenced was blood. The receptors were sampled from a girl under 10 years old in good health.

This clonotype was seen a handful of times. The chain is built from TRBV28 and TRBJ2-2; D call uncertain. The CDR3 totals 13 residues. CDR1 MDHEN and CDR2 SYDVKM come from the germline V gene. Trimming left V 6 bases short and J 1 base short, with 6 bases between. The CDR3 spells CASRTRNTGELFF. The CDR3 region has the DNA TGTGCCAGCAGGACACGGAACACCGGGGAGCTGTTTTTT.

This clonotype occurred a few times. The rearrangement joins TRBV6-2 or TRBV6-3 to TRBJ2-5; D not resolved. Trimming pared 4 bases from V and 4 bases from J, leaving 16 bases between. The CDR3 totals 15 residues. Germline V gene data show CDR1 as MNHEY and CDR2 as SVGEGT. The DNA for the CDR3 is TGTGCCAGCAGTTCCGCCCTGGAAGGGCGAGAGACCCAGTACTTC. This translates into CASSSALEGRETQYF.

This clonotype came up a few times. The chain has TRBV4-3 and TRBJ2-1; TRBD2 aligns across 9 bases. Germline values: CDR1 LGHNA, CDR2 YSLEER. With V trimmed by 3 bases and J by 8 bases, 11 bases remained unmatched. The CDR3 extends over 16 amino acids. In DNA, the CDR3 is TGCGCCAGCAGCCAGACGCCGGGACTAGCTGAGGATGAGCAGTTCTTC. Amino acids: CASSQTPGLAEDEQFF.

This clonotype was detected a few times. This chain connects TRBV7-9 to TRBJ2-2; 9 bases align to TRBD2. The ends lost 5 bases at V and 7 bases at J; junction bases unmatched: 14. CDR1 is SEHNR, CDR2 FQNEAQ, per germline (reference sequence). The CDR3 covers 17 residues. In nucleotides, the CDR3 is TGTGCCAGCAGCCCAGAGGACATGCTAGCGGGGAACGGGGAGCTGTTTTTT. Its protein is CASSPEDMLAGNGELFF. The whole variable domain, remainder taken from reference TRBV7-9 and TRBJ2-2, is DTGVSQNPRHKITKRGQNVTFRCDPISEHNRLYWYRQTLGQGPEFLTYFQNEAQLEKSRLLSDRFSAERPKGSFSTLEIQRTEQGDSAMYLCASSPEDMLAGNGELFFGEGSRLTVL.

The J gene is TRBJ2-5, the V gene TRBV5-1; 10 bases fit TRBD2. After removal of 0 bases from V and 2 bases from J, the junction contained 10 bases not matched to a gene. The CDR3 loop spans 18 amino acids. Looked up from germline, CDR1 is SGHRS and CDR2 is YFSETQ. DNA for the CDR3: TGCGCCAGCAGCTTGGCCTATAGCGGGAGGCCGAGGCAAGAGACCCAGTACTTC. Its translation: CASSLAYSGRPRQETQYF.

V gene TRBV28 combines with J gene TRBJ2-7; D perhaps matches TRBD1 (6 bases). Germline V gene sequence: CDR1 MDHEN, CDR2 SYDVKM. The CDR3 totals 12 residues. Trimming removed 7 bases at V and 2 bases at J, with 9 bases between. CDR3 nucleotide sequence: TGTGCCAGCATGGACAGACCCTACGAGCAGTACTTC. Protein sequence: CASMDRPYEQYF.

The CDR3 DNA reads TGTGCCAGCAGCCCCGTGAGCTATGGCTACACCTTC. Protein: CASSPVSYGYTF. This chain connects TRBV7-2 to TRBJ1-2; D unclear. CDR1 SGHTA and CDR2 FQGNSA come from the germline V gene. The CDR3 sequence is 12 residues long. Trimming removed 5 bases from V and 4 bases from J, with 8 bases in between.

This clonotype has just a few counts. The rearrangement links TRBV12-3 or TRBV12-4 to TRBJ1-1; unclear D gene. V was cut by 8 bases and J by 1 base, with 17 bases left in between. CDR3 length: 15 residues. The CDR3 protein is CASVPEGSPNTEAFF. The CDR3 coding sequence is TGTGCCAGCGTCCCTGAGGGCAGCCCGAACACTGAAGCTTTCTTT.

This clonotype was detected only a few times. The J gene is TRBJ1-1, the V gene TRBV19; maybe TRBD1 (5 bases). The CDR3 is 14 residues long. V shed 3 bases and J shed 2 bases, with 10 bases lying between them. Germline assignment: CDR1 LNHDA and CDR2 SQIVND (reference sequence). CDR3 loop: CASSMGQLNTEAFF. The CDR3, as DNA: TGTGCCAGTAGTATGGGGCAGCTCAACACTGAAGCTTTCTTT.

The chain has TRBV29-1 and TRBJ1-1, with no clear D. Germline values: CDR1 SQVTM, CDR2 ANQGSEA. This CDR3 spans 11 amino acids. V was clipped by 3 bases and J by 8 bases, with 10 bases between them. CDR3 loop: CSVEQRAEAFF. DNA of the CDR3: TGCAGCGTTGAGCAGCGAGCCGAAGCTTTCTTT.

This chain connects TRBV11-2 to TRBJ2-5; TRBD2 aligns across 9 bases. V was pared by 1 base and J by 4 bases, with 4 bases of the junction left unmatched. The germline CDR1 and CDR2 sequences are SGHAT and FQNNGV. The CDR3 runs to 15 residues. The CDR3 loop is CASSLVPSGIETQYF. The CDR3 bases are TGTGCCAGCAGCTTAGTGCCTAGCGGGATAGAGACCCAGTACTTC. Variable domain in full (rest from reference TRBV11-2 and TRBJ2-5): EAGVAQSPRYKIIEKRQSVAFWCNPISGHATLYWYQQILGQGPKLLIQFQNNGVVDDSQLPKDRFSAERLKGVDSTLKIQPAKLEDSAVYLCASSLVPSGIETQYFGPGTRLLVL.

The chain is built from TRBV4-1 and TRBJ2-2; the D gene is possibly TRBD2 (5 bases). V was shortened by 0 bases and J by 0 bases, with 20 bases between the two germline ends. This CDR3 is built from 20 residues. Germline CDR1 and CDR2: MGHRA and YSYEKL. CDR3 in amino acids: CASSQDGLAEAPSNTGELFF. The CDR3 coding sequence is TGCGCCAGCAGCCAAGATGGTCTAGCAGAAGCCCCTTCGAACACCGGGGAGCTGTTTTTT.

The rearrangement links TRBV20-1 to TRBJ2-5; 7 bases fit TRBD1. J gave up 4 bases and V 6 bases, and 8 bases lay outside the gene matches. Germline V lookup: CDR1 DFQATT, CDR2 SNEGSKA (reference sequence). The CDR3 is made up of 13 amino acids. DNA of the CDR3: TGCAGTGCAACGACAGGGCAGAGAGAGACCCAGTACTTC. Translating it yields CSATTGQRETQYF.

The rearrangement links TRBV27 to TRBJ2-5, with D maybe TRBD2 (5 bases). The J call may be wrong; the DNA end is better matched by TRBJ2-7. The CDR3 totals 15 residues. Germline V gives CDR1 MNHEY, CDR2 SMNVEV (reference sequence). The CDR3, as DNA: TGTGCCAGCAGTTTAGTCGGGGTCTTCCCCTACGAGCAGTACTTC. This codes for CASSLVGVFPYEQYF.

This clonotype is a singleton in its sample. The genes are TRBV6-5 and TRBJ2-1; 9 nucleotides match TRBD1. V shed 6 bases, J shed 8 bases, and the junction held 5 bases outside the gene matches. Germline loops: CDR1 MNHEY, CDR2 SVGAGI. The CDR3 extends over 13 amino acids. The CDR3: CASSYRGLDEQFF. CDR3 in DNA: TGTGCCAGCAGCTACAGGGGGCTAGATGAGCAGTTCTTC.

The J gene is TRBJ1-4, the V gene TRBV5-1, with D tentatively TRBD1 (6 bases). The CDR3 loop spans 16 amino acids. Germline V gene lookup returns CDR1 SGHRS and CDR2 YFSETQ. Trimming stripped 0 bases from V and 2 bases from J, with 11 bases between. CDR3 in DNA: TGCGCCAGCAGCTTGGCCCCCGGGGGCACTAATGAAAAACTGTTTTTT. It is translated as CASSLAPGGTNEKLFF.

This clonotype was seen only a few times. The chain links TRBV25-1 to TRBJ2-5; tentatively, D is TRBD2 (6 bases). Germline values: CDR1 MGHDK, CDR2 SYGVNS. This CDR3 has 15 amino acids. Deletions cut 6 bases from V and 4 bases from J, with 18 bases between. The CDR3: CASSQGLREIETQYF. DNA of the CDR3: TGTGCCAGCAGCCAGGGACTCAGGGAGATAGAGACCCAGTACTTC.

The CDR3 loop reads CASSGGAGYAGDTQYF. The CDR3 DNA follows: TGTGCCAGCAGCGGCGGTGCCGGGTACGCGGGAGATACGCAGTATTTT. The chain recombines TRBV11-1 with TRBJ2-3; D is perhaps TRBD2 (5 bases). CDR3 length: 16 amino acids. V shed 5 bases and J shed 5 bases, with 20 bases lying between them. Germline V gene sequence: CDR1 SGHAT, CDR2 FQDESV (reference sequence).

This clonotype was seen at least ten times. This rearrangement joins TRBV7-2 to TRBJ2-1; the D is unclear. The CDR3 has 15 amino acids. From germline, CDR1 is SGHTA and CDR2 FQGNSA. Trimming shortened V by 5 bases and J by 0 bases, and 11 bases separated the two germline ends. CDR3 region: CASSPARISYNEQFF. CDR3 bases: TGTGCCAGCAGCCCAGCCCGGATCTCCTACAATGAGCAGTTCTTC.

The chain uses TRBV12-5 and TRBJ2-5; unclear D gene. TRBJ2-1 explains the end of the DNA better; the J call may be wrong. The CDR3 loop spans 11 amino acids. CDR1 and CDR2 (germline): LGHNT, FRNRAP. CDR3 coding DNA: TGTGCTAGTGGTTTGTACTTTGAGCAGTTCTTC. This sequence encodes CASGLYFEQFF.

The V gene is TRBV7-9, the J gene TRBJ1-2; D gene unclear. Trimming removed 2 bases at V and 11 bases at J, with 9 bases between. This CDR3 is 11 amino acids long. From germline, CDR1 is SEHNR and CDR2 FQNEAQ (reference sequence). In nucleotides, the CDR3 is TGTGCCAGCAGCTTATCTGGGCCGTACACCTTC. This sequence encodes CASSLSGPYTF.

This rearrangement joins TRBV12-3 or TRBV12-4 to TRBJ2-1, with TRBD2 identical over 11 bases. Losses at the gene ends were 6 bases for V and 8 bases for J; bases not matched to a gene: 9. This CDR3 comprises 15 residues. The CDR3 DNA reads as TGTGCCAGCAGCTTAACTAGCGGGAGTGTCGATGAGCAGTTCTTC. It is translated as CASSLTSGSVDEQFF.

The chain links TRBV7-8 to TRBJ1-4; D call uncertain. The CDR3 consists of 14 residues. Germline V CDR1 and CDR2: SGHVS, FQNEAQ. V was pared by 3 bases and J by 10 bases, with 15 bases between. The CDR3 spells CASSFEGPSRKLFF. DNA for the CDR3: TGTGCCAGCAGCTTTGAGGGCCCTTCCAGAAAACTGTTTTTT.

This clonotype was counted a few times. The CDR3 sequence is CAISTRDRGPETQYF. In nucleotides, the CDR3 is TGTGCCATCAGTACCCGGGACAGGGGGCCAGAGACCCAGTACTTC. The V and J genes are TRBV10-3 and TRBJ2-5; 12 positions agree with TRBD1. The trim removed 5 bases at V and 4 bases at J, leaving 5 bases unmatched. The CDR3 contains 15 residues. Germline V gene lookup returns CDR1 ENHRY and CDR2 SYGVKD.

This clonotype showed up just a few times. The rearrangement joins TRBV10-3 to TRBJ2-1, with 15 bases identical to TRBD2. The length of the CDR3 is 17 residues. Per germline, CDR1 ENHRY and CDR2 SYGVKD. With V trimmed by 4 bases and J by 7 bases, 8 bases remained unmatched. The CDR3 protein is CAISAGLAGGSGNEQFF. The CDR3 DNA is TGTGCCATCAGTGCGGGACTAGCGGGAGGATCAGGGAATGAGCAGTTCTTC.

This chain joins TRBV7-6 and TRBJ2-2, with D possibly matching TRBD2 (6 bases). Germline lookup yields CDR1 SGHVS and CDR2 FNYEAQ. This CDR3 has 15 residues. V dropped 1 base and J dropped 5 bases, with 11 bases sitting between them. Written as DNA, the CDR3 is TGTGCCAGCAGCTTAGAGGGTAGCGGTACCGGGGAGCTGTTTTTT. It is translated as CASSLEGSGTGELFF.

V is TRBV7-2 and J is TRBJ2-5, with D hard to call. Trimming pared 3 bases from V and 2 bases from J, leaving 10 bases between. The CDR3 totals 14 residues. Germline V CDR1 and CDR2: SGHTA, FQGNSA. DNA of the CDR3: TGTGCCAGCAGCTTTAAGGGCCGGCAAGAGACCCAGTACTTC. Its translation: CASSFKGRQETQYF.

The rearrangement links TRBV4-2 to TRBJ1-2; TRBD1 matches at 7 bases. V lost 2 bases, J lost 6 bases, and 15 bases stayed unmatched. The V gene's germline CDR1 is LGHNA and CDR2 YNFKEQ. The CDR3 runs to 17 residues. The CDR3 reads CASSQNQRGLGEDGYTF. The CDR3 bases are TGTGCCAGCAGCCAAAATCAAAGGGGGCTGGGTGAAGATGGCTACACCTTC.